One and the same sample provided the 8 T cell receptor beta chains below, sequenced in a study of blood T cell repertoires in COVID-19. Some clones are missing from TCRdb's copy, which holds only in-frame ones; the method was immunoSEQ multiplex PCR. This table has 90,000 to 100,000 clones, approximately 81% appearing once. Material for sequencing was peripheral blood. Receptor source: a man older than 75 with acute or convalescent COVID-19.

The chain is built from TRBV6-2 or TRBV6-3 and TRBJ1-5, with 8 bases aligning to TRBD1. Germline-derived CDR1 and CDR2 are MNHEY and SVGEGT. The CDR3 runs to 15 residues. With V trimmed by 5 bases and J by 5 bases, 8 bases remained unmatched. The CDR3 DNA is TGTGCCAGCAGTCAGGACAGGGTGGCCCATCAGCCCCAGCATTTT. As protein: CASSQDRVAHQPQHF.

A remark on this clone: A much larger clone differs by one base, so this may be a read error. The chain joins TRBV7-3 to TRBJ2-5, with 9 positions matching TRBD2. Germline V gene lookup returns CDR1 SGHTA and CDR2 FQGTGA. This CDR3 is built from 16 residues. For the CDR3, the DNA is TGTGCCGGCAGCTTAAAGGCTAGCGGGGTGAAAGAGACCCAGTACTTC. This codes for CAGSLKASGVKETQYF.

The rearrangement uses TRBV11-1 and TRBJ2-2; 7 bases match TRBD1. Germline V gene lookup returns CDR1 SGHAT and CDR2 FQDESV (reference sequence). The V gene end was trimmed by 1 base and the J gene end by 5 bases; junction bases not matched to a gene: 7. CDR3 length: 16 residues. The CDR3 loop is CASSLGPGGRTGELFF. CDR3 coding DNA: TGTGCCAGCAGCTTAGGCCCAGGGGGACGGACCGGGGAGCTGTTTTTT.

V gene TRBV24-1 combines with J gene TRBJ1-4; no definite D call. The germline V gene has CDR1 KGHDR and CDR2 SFDVKD. This CDR3 region has 12 residues. V was trimmed by 5 bases and J by 7 bases, leaving 7 bases between them. As DNA, the CDR3 is TGTGCCACCAGTGCCCGGGGTGAAAAACTGTTTTTT. Protein product: CATSARGEKLFF.

This clone occurred once. The V call is TRBV30, the J call TRBJ1-1; D might be TRBD1 (5 bases). CDR1 is GTSNPN, CDR2 SVGIG, per germline (reference sequence). Trimming pared 5 bases from V and 3 bases from J, leaving 13 bases between. CDR3 length equals 13 residues. CDR3 coding DNA: TGTGCCTGGTCCCGGGGGGGGTACACTGAAGCTTTCTTT. Residues: CAWSRGGYTEAFF.

This sequence joins TRBV7-9 and TRBJ2-1, with D unresolved. The CDR3 totals 11 residues. V was clipped by 3 bases and J by 5 bases, with 2 bases between them. Germline V gene sequence: CDR1 SEHNR, CDR2 FQNEAQ (reference sequence). The CDR3 DNA sequence: TGTGCCAGCAGCTTCAACAATGAGCAGTTCTTC. Translation: CASSFNNEQFF.

This clone turned up a few times. This chain connects TRBV3-1 (or the pseudogene TRBV3-2) to TRBJ1-3; a possible D gene is TRBD1 (5 bases). The germline V gene encodes CDR1 LGHDT and CDR2 YNNKEL (reference sequence). Trimming pared 4 bases from V and 0 bases from J, leaving 10 bases between. There are 15 residues in the CDR3. As DNA, the CDR3 is TGTGCCAGCAGCCCGGACACGGCCTCTGGAAACACCATATATTTT. This gives the protein CASSPDTASGNTIYF.

The chain uses TRBV6-5 and TRBJ2-7; 10 bases align to TRBD1. The germline V gene has CDR1 MNHEY and CDR2 SVGAGI. After removal of 2 bases from V and 3 bases from J, the junction contained 7 bases not matched to a gene. The CDR3 length is 16 residues. The CDR3 DNA reads as TGTGCCAGCAGTTACGTATTCGGGACAGGGGACTACGAGCAGTACTTC. Its protein product is CASSYVFGTGDYEQYF.